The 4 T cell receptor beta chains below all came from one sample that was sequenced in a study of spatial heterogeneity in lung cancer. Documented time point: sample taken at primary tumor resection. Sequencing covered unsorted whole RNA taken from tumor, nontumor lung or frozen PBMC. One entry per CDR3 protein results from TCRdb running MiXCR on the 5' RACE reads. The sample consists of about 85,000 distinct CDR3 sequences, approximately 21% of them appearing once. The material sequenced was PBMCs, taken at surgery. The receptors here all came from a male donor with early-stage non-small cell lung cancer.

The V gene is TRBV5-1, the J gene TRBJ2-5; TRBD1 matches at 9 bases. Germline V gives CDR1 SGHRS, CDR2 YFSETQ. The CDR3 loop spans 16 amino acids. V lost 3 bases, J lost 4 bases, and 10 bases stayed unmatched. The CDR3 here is CASSSGNRGPGETQYF. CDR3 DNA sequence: TGCGCCAGCAGCTCGGGAAACAGGGGGCCGGGAGAGACCCAGTACTTC.

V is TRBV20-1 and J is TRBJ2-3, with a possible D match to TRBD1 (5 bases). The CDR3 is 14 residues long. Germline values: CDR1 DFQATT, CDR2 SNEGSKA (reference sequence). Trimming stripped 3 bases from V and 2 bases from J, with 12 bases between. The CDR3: CSASDRGYTDTQYF. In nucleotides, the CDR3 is TGCAGTGCTAGCGACAGAGGCTACACAGATACGCAGTATTTT.

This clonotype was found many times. DNA of the CDR3: TGTGCCAGCAGTTTAGGTTCCTCCTACGAGCAGTACTTC. Translated, it gives CASSLGSSYEQYF. The chain uses TRBV12-3 or TRBV12-4 and TRBJ2-7; D is ambiguous. V was cut by 1 base and J by 0 bases, with 4 bases left in between. CDR3 size: 13 residues.

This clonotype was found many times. This CDR3 is CAISGTEYGYTF. DNA of the CDR3: TGTGCCATCAGTGGGACGGAGTATGGCTACACCTTC. This chain links TRBV10-3 with TRBJ1-2, with no clear D. The CDR3 has 12 amino acids. V was clipped by 4 bases and J by 5 bases, with 8 bases between them. Looked up from germline, CDR1 is ENHRY and CDR2 is SYGVKD.